This TCR beta chain was found in a study of cytomegalovirus exposure and HLA in healthy donors. Study-wide results and limits: The authors confirmed in vitro that a few CMV-associated chains were specific for CMV antigens. Earlier findings revealed that most TCR beta V segments proved productive either about 87% or about 30% of the time. Across donors, most TCRs were seen rarely, yet some public ones were widespread.

Notes on this clone: Its antigen is currently unknown.

The PCR contained 60 Vbeta and 13 Jbeta primers. The assay was immunoSEQ multiplex PCR, and TCRdb's table has in-frame clones only and misses some. This specimen shows about 160,000 clones; the ten leading clones hold roughly 1.9%. There are 18 residues in the CDR3. From germline, CDR1 is MNHEY and CDR2 SMNVEV (reference sequence). The trim removed 4 bases at V and 5 bases at J, leaving 8 bases unmatched. The material sequenced was PBMCs. The V gene is TRBV27, the J gene TRBJ2-1; 16 bases are a match to TRBD2. This clonotype was obtained from a man under 40 in good health and CMV-seronegative. The CDR3, as DNA: TGTGCCAGCAGTTCCACGGGACTAGCGGGAGGGCCCCACAATGAGCAGTTCTTC. It yields the protein CASSSTGLAGGPHNEQFF.